This T cell receptor (beta chain) was documented in a study of CD8 T cells in ankylosing spondylitis (dated by TCRdb to the late 2010s). About the study as a whole: T cell receptor beta repertoires were profiled in healthy donors and ankylosing spondylitis patients so that disease-linked TCR variants could be found. In total, the full study cohort was made up of 100 to 140 healthy donors and 25 or so ankylosing spondylitis patients. Samples of peripheral blood were taken, and for ankylosing spondylitis patients, synovial fluid was collected as well. The paper as a whole reports these results and caveats: Some TCR beta motif variants had previously been reported in synovial fluid and blood of reactive arthritis patients, which suggested common disease-initiation mechanisms. Blood from ankylosing spondylitis patients appeared to be characterized by a TCR beta motif made up of several highly homologous amino acid variants. The disease-linked clones had a CD8+ phenotype and were found at relatively low frequencies in peripheral blood. The disease-linked clones were reported to be significantly enriched in matched synovial fluid samples from ankylosing spondylitis patients.

Instrument used: Illumina HiSeq 2500. TCR beta libraries were prepared by quantitative 5'-RACE with molecular barcodes. The study's processing was this. Disease-linked TCR variants were identified with a new computational method built on a probabilistic model of VDJ rearrangement. TCRdb reworked the public reads: Q25 trimming with fastp, MiXCR clone assembly, productive beta chains retained. A single entry per CDR3 protein holds the most common genes and DNA from its merged rows. In this record, the V and J calls reflect TCRdb's handling and not the investigators' own analysis. The sample records some 140,000 distinct CDR3 sequences, 15% to 20% of which are singletons. Roughly a third of the sample belongs to the ten largest clones. V loses 4 bases, J loses 3 bases, and the germline ends lie 16 bases apart. The germline V gene specifies KGHSH as CDR1 and LQKENI as CDR2. Reading from cysteine to phenylalanine, the CDR3 counts 15 amino acids. CDR3 DNA is the only sequence kept; it has 45 bases, read in frame from the first base.

About this clonotype itself: Its antigen is currently not known. Qualities for individual bases were not recorded, and no much larger clone is one base off.

Material for sequencing was blood, either unsorted or a sorted T cell fraction (not recorded which). The rearranged segments are TRBV18 and TRBJ2-7; D gene: possibly TRBD1, on 5 matching bases. The receptor comes from a male donor with ankylosing spondylitis. The CDR3 protein: CASSHTGIRLYEQYF. The nucleotide sequence is given as TGTGCCAGCTCACATACAGGAATCCGCCTCTACGAGCAGTACTTC. The full variable domain, completed from the reference TRBV18 and TRBJ2-7 proteins outside the CDR3, reads NAGVMQNPRHLVRRRGQEARLRCSPMKGHSHVYWYRQLPEEGLKFMVYLQKENIIDESGMPKERFSAEFPKEGPSILRIQQVVRGDSAAYFCASSHTGIRLYEQYFGPGTRLTVT.